These 5 T cell receptor beta chains were all obtained from the same sample, sequenced in a study of shared clonotypes between healthy human individuals. Here immunoSEQ multiplex PCR was the method, and the copy in TCRdb shows in-frame clones only, minus some. This sample has hundreds of thousands of clones, with around 96% found just once. Naive CD8 populations comprised CD45RO-negative cells positively selected for CCR7, excluding terminally differentiated effector memory CD45RA+ cells. Specimen: naive CD8+ T cells sorted from blood. The receptor source for this set is a woman younger than 45 in good health.

This rearrangement joins TRBV9 to TRBJ2-7; TRBD1 aligns across 7 bases. The CDR3 spans 15 residues. CDR1 is SGDLS and CDR2 is YYNGEE in the germline V gene. The V and J ends lost 0 bases and 5 bases, in that order; junction bases with no gene match: 8. The CDR3 spells CASSVGGGKGHEQYF. As DNA, the CDR3 is TGTGCCAGCAGCGTAGGAGGGGGCAAGGGCCACGAGCAGTACTTC.

The chain couples TRBV5-5 to TRBJ2-7; TRBD1 is a possible D gene (6 bases). The CDR3 runs to 15 residues. The V end was cut by 0 bases, the J end by 5 bases, with 15 bases between. Germline V gives CDR1 SGHKS, CDR2 YYEKEE (reference sequence). The CDR3, as DNA: TGTGCCAGCAGCTTGGGGCGGACAGCTGACCACGAGCAGTACTTC. Translating gives CASSLGRTADHEQYF.

Here the CDR3 reads CASSLALEEAFF. The CDR3 DNA is TGTGCCAGCAGTTTAGCCCTAGAGGAAGCTTTCTTT. This chain connects TRBV28 to TRBJ1-1; D gene uncertain. Germline V CDR1 and CDR2: MDHEN, SYDVKM. The CDR3 has 12 amino acids. V lost 2 bases to trimming and J lost 8 bases, with 9 bases between them.

The chain recombines TRBV7-6 with TRBJ2-2; a weak D match, TRBD2 (6 bases). In germline, CDR1 is SGHVS, CDR2 FNYEAQ. V shed 5 bases and J shed 5 bases, with 27 bases lying between them. The CDR3 consists of 19 residues. The CDR3 sequence: CASSPQTTPSDEMTGELFF. In DNA form, the CDR3 reads TGTGCCAGCAGCCCCCAGACCACCCCTAGCGATGAAATGACCGGGGAGCTGTTTTTT.

V gene TRBV2 combines with J gene TRBJ1-1; a possible D gene is TRBD1 (5 bases). CDR3 size: 13 residues. The germline gives CDR1 SNHLY, CDR2 FYNNEI. Deletions cut 5 bases from V and 6 bases from J, with 13 bases between. The CDR3 loop reads CASSTAGNPEAFF. In DNA, the CDR3 is TGTGCCAGCAGTACGGCAGGGAATCCTGAAGCTTTCTTT.